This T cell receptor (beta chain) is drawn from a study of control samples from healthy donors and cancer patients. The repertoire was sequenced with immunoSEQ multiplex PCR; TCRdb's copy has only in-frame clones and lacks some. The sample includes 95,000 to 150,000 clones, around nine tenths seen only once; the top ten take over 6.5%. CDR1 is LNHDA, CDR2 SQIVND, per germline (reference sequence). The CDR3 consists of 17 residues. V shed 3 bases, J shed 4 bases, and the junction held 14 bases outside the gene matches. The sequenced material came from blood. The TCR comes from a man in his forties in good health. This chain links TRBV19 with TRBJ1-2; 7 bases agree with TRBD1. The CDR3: CASSIPSVGTEIYGYTF. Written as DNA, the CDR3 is TGTGCCAGTAGTATCCCCTCCGTGGGGACAGAGATCTATGGCTACACCTTC.